The 28 T cell receptor beta chains below all came from one sample that was sequenced in a study of T-cell memory formation after mild COVID-19. TCRdb re-called the 5' RACE reads with MiXCR, one entry per CDR3 protein. The table has around 200,000 distinct CDR3 sequences, 9.5% to 10% seen once. Sequencing used PBMCs or a T cell subset sorted from them (not recorded which). Source of these receptors: a man aged 18 to 29 who had mild COVID-19 (a few samples of this study predate the infection). Cell type and time point are not known.

This chain links TRBV5-1 with TRBJ2-1; no reliable D call. The ends were cut back, 0 bases at V and 3 bases at J, with 4 bases in the middle. Germline V gene data show CDR1 as SGHRS and CDR2 as YFSETQ. CDR3 length equals 13 residues. This CDR3 reads CASSLGHYNEQFF. In nucleotides, the CDR3 is TGCGCCAGCAGCTTGGGCCACTACAATGAGCAGTTCTTC.

In its sample, this clonotype was seen many times. This chain joins TRBV29-1 and TRBJ1-2, with D maybe TRBD1 (5 bases). The CDR3 covers 11 residues. Germline CDR1 and CDR2: SQVTM and ANQGSEA. V was pared by 8 bases and J by 4 bases, with 11 bases between. As DNA, the CDR3 is TGCAGCTCGGACGGGACCTATGGCTACACCTTC. This sequence encodes CSSDGTYGYTF.

This clonotype was observed a handful of times. The J gene is TRBJ1-2, the V gene TRBV25-1, with TRBD1 as a possible D gene (5 bases). Germline V gene lookup returns CDR1 MGHDK and CDR2 SYGVNS. Between the trimmed V and J ends, which lost 2 bases and 6 bases, there was a span of 10 bases. The CDR3 runs to 13 residues. In nucleotides, the CDR3 is TGTGCCAGCAGTGAAGCAGGGAGGGATGGCTACACCTTC. Its protein product is CASSEAGRDGYTF.

The chain carries TRBV4-3 and TRBJ2-2; TRBD2 matches 13 bases. Germline CDR1 is LGHNA and CDR2 is YSLEER. This CDR3 spans 18 amino acids. The J segment lost 3 bases and the V segment lost 4 bases, leaving 8 bases of the junction unmatched. CDR3: CASSLTLAGGRDTGELFF. The CDR3, as DNA: TGCGCCAGCAGCCTCACACTAGCGGGGGGGCGCGACACCGGGGAGCTGTTTTTT.

This sequence joins TRBV7-3 and TRBJ2-3, with D possibly TRBD2 on 7 matching bases. The V end was cut by 4 bases, the J end by 3 bases, with 17 bases between. The CDR3 runs to 16 residues. CDR1 SGHTA and CDR2 FQGTGA come from the germline V gene. The chain's CDR3 is CASSSWGGGSTDTQYF. The CDR3 coding sequence is TGTGCCAGCAGCTCCTGGGGGGGCGGGTCTACAGATACGCAGTATTTT.

This clonotype was counted between two and nine times. The rearrangement uses TRBV6-4 and TRBJ2-1; 11 nucleotides match TRBD2. The CDR3 has 16 amino acids. Germline lookup yields CDR1 MRHNA and CDR2 SNTAGT. V gave up 6 bases and J gave up 0 bases; unmatched junction bases: 4. The DNA of the CDR3 is TGTGCCAGCAGACTAGCGGGGGTTCTCTCCTACAATGAGCAGTTCTTC. This sequence encodes CASRLAGVLSYNEQFF.

V gene TRBV7-9 combines with J gene TRBJ1-2; 9 positions match TRBD1. V lost 5 bases and J lost 3; bases outside the gene matches: 10. This CDR3 spans 16 amino acids. CDR1 SEHNR and CDR2 FQNEAQ come from the germline V gene (reference sequence). The CDR3 nucleotides are TGTGCCAGCAGCCAGAGAAACAGGGGGCTAGACTATGGCTACACCTTC. Amino acids: CASSQRNRGLDYGYTF.

This clonotype was picked up a small number of times. The chain uses TRBV4-3 and TRBJ1-5; D is ambiguous. From germline, CDR1 is LGHNA and CDR2 YSLEER. V shed 4 bases and J shed 6 bases, with 10 bases lying between them. This CDR3 region has 13 residues. CDR3 residues: CASSPGEGQPQHF. Written as DNA, the CDR3 is TGCGCCAGCAGCCCCGGAGAAGGTCAGCCCCAGCATTTT.

Turning to this clonotype: A much larger clonotype is one base distant, so this may be a read error. J is TRBJ1-6 and V is TRBV7-2; D possibly corresponds to TRBD1 (6 bases). The germline CDR1 and CDR2 sequences are SGHTA and FQGNSA. The CDR3 has 16 residues. The CDR3 loop is CASSDQGSSYNSPRHF. CDR3 DNA: TGTGCCAGCAGCGATCAGGGGAGCTCCTATAATTCACCCCGCCACTTT.

The chain carries TRBV6-2 or TRBV6-3 and TRBJ1-4; no clear D gene. CDR1 is MNHEY and CDR2 is SVGEGT in the germline V gene. The CDR3 extends over 14 amino acids. The V end was cut by 7 bases, the J end by 7 bases, with 16 bases between. CDR3: CASTPGDQPEKLFF. CDR3 DNA: TGTGCCAGCACCCCCGGAGACCAACCTGAAAAACTGTTTTTT.

This sequence joins TRBV12-3 or TRBV12-4 and TRBJ1-2; D ambiguous. The length of the CDR3 is 14 residues. The ends were cut back, 6 bases at V and 8 bases at J, with 19 bases in the middle. The CDR3 region has the DNA TGTGCCAGCAGGCCCCCCGACTGGGAGGCGGGCTACACCTTC. It yields the protein CASRPPDWEAGYTF.

The CDR3 nucleotides read TGTGCCAGCAGCCGCTCGGGGGGGGAGACCCAGTACTTC. Amino acids: CASSRSGGETQYF. The gene calls are TRBV7-2 and TRBJ2-5; 8 bases are shared with TRBD2. This CDR3 region has 13 residues. V was pared by 5 bases and J by 5 bases, with 4 bases of the junction left unmatched. Germline V gene data show CDR1 as SGHTA and CDR2 as FQGNSA. The full variable domain, completed using reference TRBV7-2 and TRBJ2-5, is GAGVSQSPSNKVTEKGKDVELRCDPISGHTALYWYRQSLGQGLEFLIYFQGNSAPDKSGLPSDRFSAERTGGSVSTLTIQRTQQEDSAVYLCASSRSGGETQYFGPGTRLLVL.

This clonotype has at least ten counts. This chain connects TRBV20-1 to TRBJ2-3; no definite D call. Germline V gene sequence: CDR1 DFQATT, CDR2 SNEGSKA (reference sequence). Trimming left V 6 bases short and J 2 bases short, with 15 bases between. The CDR3 covers 14 residues. The CDR3 loop is CSAELLTTTDTQYF. CDR3 bases: TGCAGTGCCGAGTTACTGACAACCACAGATACGCAGTATTTT.

This clonotype was seen at least ten times. The chain couples TRBV7-3 to TRBJ2-3; the D gene could be TRBD1 or TRBD2 (5 bases each). Trimming took off 2 bases at V and 5 bases at J, with 14 bases between the two ends. Germline values: CDR1 SGHTA, CDR2 FQGTGA. The length of the CDR3 is 15 residues. The CDR3 nucleotides are TGTGCCAGCAGCTTAGTCTACGGGGCGGGAGATACGCAGTATTTT. Its translation is CASSLVYGAGDTQYF. The full variable domain, in which reference TRBV7-3 and TRBJ2-3 provide the parts outside the CDR3, is GAGVSQTPSNKVTEKGKYVELRCDPISGHTALYWYRQSLGQGPEFLIYFQGTGAADDSGLPNDRFFAVRPEGSVSTLKIQRTERGDSAVYLCASSLVYGAGDTQYFGPGTRLTVL.

This clonotype was observed a few times. The chain has TRBV11-3 and TRBJ2-5, with D tentatively TRBD1 or TRBD2 (5 bases each). The germline gives CDR1 SGHNT, CDR2 YENEEA. Between the trimmed V and J ends, which lost 4 bases and 7 bases, there was a span of 13 bases. This CDR3 is 13 amino acids long. CDR3 bases: TGTGCCAGCAGCTACGGGGCACTTGGGACCCAGTACTTC. It specifies CASSYGALGTQYF.

This sequence joins TRBV7-6 and TRBJ2-7, with D perhaps TRBD2 (5 bases). Germline V lookup: CDR1 SGHVS, CDR2 FNYEAQ. The CDR3 consists of 15 residues. Trimming took 5 bases from V and 7 from J, leaving 21 bases between them. This CDR3 reads CASSRTGPQSGEQYF. CDR3 coding DNA: TGTGCCAGCAGCCGTACCGGGCCACAATCGGGAGAGCAGTACTTC.

This clonotype came up many times. V is TRBV15 and J is TRBJ1-2; a weak D match, TRBD1 (6 bases). CDR1 is LNHNV, CDR2 YYDKDF, per germline (reference sequence). Trimming removed 0 bases from V and 6 bases from J, with 14 bases in between. CDR3 length: 15 residues. CDR3 sequence: CATSREYRDVHGYTF. As DNA, the CDR3 is TGTGCCACCAGCAGAGAGTACAGGGACGTCCATGGCTACACCTTC.

Only a few counts were recorded for this clonotype. This rearrangement joins TRBV6-1 to TRBJ1-2; 8 bases map to TRBD1. Germline V gene sequence: CDR1 MNHNS, CDR2 SASEGT. The V gene end was trimmed by 5 bases and the J gene end by 2 bases; junction bases not matched to a gene: 7. The CDR3 length is 15 residues. The CDR3, as DNA: TGTGCCAGCAGTCCGGACAGGGCCTTGAACTATGGCTACACCTTC. Its translation is CASSPDRALNYGYTF.

The rearrangement joins TRBV18 to TRBJ2-1; 7 nucleotides match TRBD2. CDR3 length equals 15 residues. From germline, CDR1 is KGHSH and CDR2 LQKENI. The V gene end was trimmed by 3 bases and the J gene end by 1 base; junction bases not matched to a gene: 3. The CDR3 nucleotides read TGTGCCAGCTCACCCGCGGGGGTGTCCTACAATGAGCAGTTCTTC. It encodes CASSPAGVSYNEQFF. Full variable domain (missing parts from reference TRBV18 and TRBJ2-1): NAGVMQNPRHLVRRRGQEARLRCSPMKGHSHVYWYRQLPEEGLKFMVYLQKENIIDESGMPKERFSAEFPKEGPSILRIQQVVRGDSAAYFCASSPAGVSYNEQFFGPGTRLTVL.

The chain links TRBV2 to TRBJ1-1; 8 nucleotides align to TRBD1. In germline, CDR1 is SNHLY, CDR2 FYNNEI. This CDR3 is 13 amino acids long. Trimming took 10 bases from V and 1 from J; bases not matched to a gene: 5. CDR3 sequence: CANSGQGNTEAFF. The DNA for the CDR3 is TGTGCCAACTCAGGACAGGGGAACACTGAAGCTTTCTTT.

In this sample, this clonotype turned up a few times. This chain joins TRBV11-3 and TRBJ2-7; perhaps TRBD1 as D (6 bases). Trimming took off 4 bases at V and 3 bases at J, with 10 bases between the two ends. The CDR3 consists of 13 residues. The V gene's germline CDR1 is SGHNT and CDR2 YENEEA. Here the CDR3 DNA reads TGTGCCAGCAGCTCGGGACAAAACTACGAGCAGTACTTC. It codes for CASSSGQNYEQYF.

In its sample, this clonotype was seen a few times. The J gene is TRBJ2-5, the V gene TRBV12-3 or TRBV12-4, with D perhaps TRBD1 (5 bases). The CDR3 loop spans 14 amino acids. Between the trimmed V and J ends, which lost 2 bases and 3 bases, there was a span of 10 bases. CDR3 coding DNA: TGTGCCAGCAGTTTACTTCCACAGGAAGAGACCCAGTACTTC. It yields the protein CASSLLPQEETQYF.

This clonotype was detected only a few times. The chain carries TRBV7-2 and TRBJ2-3, with 7 bases fitting TRBD1. From germline, CDR1 is SGHTA and CDR2 FQGNSA. The CDR3 covers 13 residues. J was trimmed by 5 bases and V by 6 bases; bases with no gene match: 5. The CDR3, as DNA: TGTGCCAGCAGGTCACAGGGGTTAGATACGCAGTATTTT. Protein sequence: CASRSQGLDTQYF.

The table lists this clonotype with many counts. The chain links TRBV4-3 to TRBJ2-1; 7 bases fit TRBD1. CDR3 length: 14 residues. Germline V gene sequence: CDR1 LGHNA, CDR2 YSLEER. V shed 1 base, J shed 9 bases, and the junction held 6 bases outside the gene matches. The CDR3 sequence is CASSQVQGVGEQFF. DNA of the CDR3: TGCGCCAGCAGCCAAGTGCAGGGGGTGGGTGAGCAGTTCTTC.

Only a few counts were recorded for this clonotype. The CDR3 sequence is CASSQASGQGGEKLFF. CDR3 nucleotides: TGTGCCAGCAGCCAAGCATCGGGACAGGGGGGTGAAAAACTGTTTTTT. V is TRBV3-1 and J is TRBJ1-4; 11 nucleotides align to TRBD1. From germline, CDR1 is LGHDT and CDR2 YNNKEL (reference sequence). The CDR3 contains 16 residues. The V gene end was trimmed by 1 base and the J gene end by 7 bases; junction bases not matched to a gene: 5. Looking up the rest from reference TRBV3-1 and TRBJ1-4 gives the full variable domain: DTAVSQTPKYLVTQMGNDKSIKCEQNLGHDTMYWYKQDSKKFLKIMFSYNNKELIINETVPNRFSPKSPDKAHLNLHINSLELGDSAVYFCASSQASGQGGEKLFFGSGTQLSVL.

The chain combines TRBV20-1 with TRBJ2-5; TRBD2 matches 10 bases. The trim removed 0 bases at V and 5 bases at J, leaving 6 bases unmatched. This CDR3 is 15 amino acids long. Germline V gene data show CDR1 as DFQATT and CDR2 as SNEGSKA (reference sequence). The CDR3 DNA follows: TGCAGTGCTAGAGAGCCAGCGGGGGGGCTGGAGACCCAGTACTTC. Translated, it gives CSAREPAGGLETQYF.

In this sample, this clonotype turned up a few times. J is TRBJ2-1 and V is TRBV5-1; 8 bases are a match to TRBD2. V was clipped by 2 bases and J by 7 bases; unmatched bases: 8. The germline CDR1 and CDR2 sequences are SGHRS and YFSETQ. This CDR3 spans 15 amino acids. The CDR3 reads CASSLTSGTMNEQFF. The CDR3 DNA is TGCGCCAGCAGCTTAACTAGCGGCACTATGAATGAGCAGTTCTTC.

The rearrangement links TRBV5-1 to TRBJ2-7; 9 bases line up with TRBD1. V lost 2 bases, J lost 0 bases, and 9 bases stayed unmatched. Germline CDR1 and CDR2: SGHRS and YFSETQ. The CDR3 loop spans 17 amino acids. As DNA, the CDR3 is TGCGCCAGCAGCTTCCATCTCGGGACAGGGAGCTCCTACGAGCAGTACTTC. Encoded protein: CASSFHLGTGSSYEQYF.